What follows is one TCR beta chain and its context. The sample belongs to a study of blood T cells in healthy people across ages. Primers used in a second PCR of about 6 to 11 cycles were a sample-barcoded 5' primer and a J-beta primer mix. TCRdb fed the 5' RACE reads into MiXCR, producing one record per CDR3 protein. The top ten clones hold 20% to 25% of a sample with about 970,000 distinct CDR3 sequences, about 51% of them seen once. This CDR3 has 14 amino acids. Germline assignment: CDR1 SNHLY and CDR2 FYNNEI. With 3 bases removed from V and 13 bases from J, the gap between germline ends came to 19 bases. Isolation per sample recovered at least 7 million PBMCs.

The TCR originated in a woman aged 55-75 years in good health. The sequencing input was blood. The chain carries TRBV2 and TRBJ2-4; D is perhaps TRBD1 (5 bases). This chain's CDR3 is CASSDSGHSYEQYF. The CDR3 nucleotides read TGTGCCAGCAGTGACTCCGGACATAGCTACGAACAGTACTTC. Full variable domain (rest looked up from reference TRBV2 and TRBJ2-4): EPEVTQTPSHQVTQMGQEVILRCVPISNHLYFYWYRQILGQKVEFLVSFYNNEISEKSEIFDDQFSVERPDGSNFTLKIRSTKLEDSAMYFCASSDSGHSYEQYFGAGTRLSVL.